The clone carrying this T cell receptor (beta chain) has only a few counts. Antigen: not known. Each CDR3 protein is one row after TCRdb ran MiXCR on the reads. Counted here are about 78,000 distinct CDR3 sequences, roughly 37% occurring once; the ten biggest clones make up 80% to 95%. The entry originates in a study of T cell repertoires in cytomegalovirus infection. V dropped 4 bases and J dropped 5 bases, with 17 bases sitting between them. The CDR3 loop spans 15 amino acids. Per the germline V gene, CDR1 is MNHNY and CDR2 is SVGAGI (reference sequence). Here the sequenced sample was CD8+ T cells from cultured PBMCs, taken from culture after CMV antigen stimulation. V is TRBV6-6 and J is TRBJ2-5; D is undetermined. The clonotype comes from a human donor in good health (CMV status not recorded). Some clones in this sample may be carry-over from other donors' samples. Here the CDR3 reads CASSSTLLRPETQYF. The CDR3 nucleotides read TGTGCCAGCAGTTCAACCCTCTTACGGCCGGAGACCCAGTACTTC.